The rows below give T cell receptor beta chains drawn from one sample of a study of shared clonotypes between healthy human individuals. Measured with immunoSEQ multiplex PCR; TCRdb has only the in-frame clones, and not every one. The table lists about 2.4 million clones, 80% to 95% of them singletons. Sequences were obtained from naive CD4+ T cells from PBMCs. The source of these receptors is a man between 18 and 29 years old in good health. Some clones in this sample may be carry-over from other donors' samples. The CDR3 runs from the conserved cysteine through the conserved F or W. The D gene is left open where the match is weak. Clone size is shown for a subset of rows, as once, few, many or a class of expanded clone.

.	TRBV28	TRBJ2-2	.	CASSPRRNTGELFF	TGTGCCAGCAGCCCACGTCGTAACACCGGGGAGCTGTTTTTT
.	TRBV7-2	TRBJ1-2	.	CASSLDFGRAWGYTF	TGTGCCAGCAGCTTAGACTTCGGGAGAGCTTGGGGCTACACCTTC
.	TRBV2	TRBJ2-5	.	CATQPTARYQETQYF	TGTGCCACCCAACCGACAGCTAGGTACCAAGAGACCCAGTACTTC
.	TRBV5-1	TRBJ2-5	TRBD2	CASSLTSGSQETQYF	TGCGCCAGCAGCTTAACTAGCGGGAGCCAAGAGACCCAGTACTTC
.	TRBV7-9	TRBJ2-2	.	CASSLELDAGELFF	TGTGCCAGCAGCTTAGAACTGGACGCCGGGGAGCTGTTTTTT
.	TRBV5-6	TRBJ2-7	TRBD1	CASSLGRGRQYF	TGTGCCAGCAGCTTGGGAAGGGGGCGCCAGTACTTC
.	TRBV5-1	TRBJ2-3	TRBD1	CASSFPGGDTQYF	TGCGCCAGCAGCTTTCCAGGGGGAGATACGCAGTATTTT
.	TRBV5-1	TRBJ1-2	.	CASSRDRANYGYTF	TGCGCCAGCAGCAGAGACAGAGCTAACTATGGCTACACCTTC
.	TRBV2	TRBJ2-7	.	CASTEQGGVYEQYF	TGTGCCAGCACTGAACAGGGGGGGGTCTACGAGCAGTACTTC
once	TRBV25-1	TRBJ2-1	.	CASSESWGRSSYNEQFF	TGTGCCAGCAGTGAATCCTGGGGGAGGAGCTCCTACAATGAGCAGTTCTTC
.	TRBV6-6	TRBJ1-1	TRBD1	CASSYSRQGRTEAFF	TGTGCCAGCAGTTACTCGCGACAGGGAAGGACTGAAGCTTTCTTT
.	TRBV4-2	TRBJ2-3	TRBD2	CASSQDMVAGADTQYF	TGTGCCAGCAGCCAAGATATGGTAGCGGGAGCAGATACGCAGTATTTT
.	TRBV6-4	TRBJ2-7	.	CASSDNPEGEQYF	TGTGCCAGCAGTGACAACCCTGAGGGCGAGCAGTACTTC
.	TRBV28	TRBJ1-5	.	CASSSFVQPQHF	TGTGCCAGCAGTTCGTTTGTTCAGCCCCAGCATTTT
once	TRBV18	TRBJ1-5	.	CASSPVGDSNQPQHF	TGTGCCAGCTCACCTGTAGGAGATAGCAATCAGCCCCAGCATTTT
.	TRBV7-3	TRBJ2-3	TRBD2	CASSLTRLAGAHTDTQYF	TGTGCCAGCAGCTTAACTCGGCTAGCGGGGGCACACACAGATACGCAGTATTTT
.	TRBV10-3	TRBJ1-2	.	CAISRDLNYGYTF	TGTGCCATCAGTCGGGACCTTAACTATGGCTACACCTTC
.	TRBV14	TRBJ2-2	TRBD1	CASSSPGTGNTGELFF	TGTGCCAGCAGCTCCCCCGGGACAGGGAACACCGGGGAGCTGTTTTTT
.	TRBV30	TRBJ2-1	.	CAWSPSFQQFF	TGTGCCTGGAGTCCTAGTTTCCAGCAGTTCTTC
.	TRBV9	TRBJ2-5	TRBD1	CASSANTGASETQYF	TGTGCCAGCAGCGCTAATACAGGGGCGAGCGAGACCCAGTACTTC
.	TRBV5-1	TRBJ2-2	TRBD2	CASSWGLAGVTGELFF	TGCGCCAGCAGCTGGGGACTAGCGGGAGTGACCGGGGAGCTGTTTTTT
.	TRBV6-5	TRBJ1-1	TRBD1	CASSLGQGGTEAFF	TGTGCCAGCAGCCTCGGACAGGGAGGTACTGAAGCTTTCTTT
.	TRBV7-9	TRBJ1-1	.	CASSENRAELEAFF	TGTGCCAGCAGCGAGAACAGGGCGGAACTTGAAGCTTTCTTT
.	TRBV19	TRBJ1-1	TRBD1	CASSPGGTGARTEAFF	TGTGCCAGTAGTCCAGGGGGGACAGGGGCGCGTACTGAAGCTTTCTTT
.	TRBV5-6	TRBJ2-5	.	CASNYRVRETQYF	TGTGCCAGCAACTACCGAGTTCGAGAGACCCAGTACTTC
.	TRBV13	TRBJ2-7	TRBD1	CASSARTGGNEQYF	TGTGCCAGCAGCGCCAGGACAGGGGGCAACGAGCAGTACTTC
.	TRBV19	TRBJ2-1	TRBD1	CASRQTGAREQFF	TGTGCCAGTAGGCAGACAGGGGCGCGGGAGCAGTTCTTC
.	TRBV28	TRBJ2-1	.	CASRTNRAYNEQFF	TGTGCCAGCAGGACCAACCGGGCCTACAATGAGCAGTTCTTC
.	TRBV6-5	TRBJ1-1	TRBD1	CASRRNRGFEAFF	TGTGCCAGCAGACGGAACAGGGGATTTGAAGCTTTCTTT
.	TRBV5-1	TRBJ1-4	.	CASSSDRLGEKLFF	TGCGCCAGCAGCTCTGACAGGCTTGGGGAAAAACTGTTTTTT
.	TRBV23-1	TRBJ2-2	.	CASSQPDMVSEINTGELFF	TGCGCCAGCAGTCAACCGGATATGGTTTCGGAAATTAACACCGGGGAGCTGTTTTTT